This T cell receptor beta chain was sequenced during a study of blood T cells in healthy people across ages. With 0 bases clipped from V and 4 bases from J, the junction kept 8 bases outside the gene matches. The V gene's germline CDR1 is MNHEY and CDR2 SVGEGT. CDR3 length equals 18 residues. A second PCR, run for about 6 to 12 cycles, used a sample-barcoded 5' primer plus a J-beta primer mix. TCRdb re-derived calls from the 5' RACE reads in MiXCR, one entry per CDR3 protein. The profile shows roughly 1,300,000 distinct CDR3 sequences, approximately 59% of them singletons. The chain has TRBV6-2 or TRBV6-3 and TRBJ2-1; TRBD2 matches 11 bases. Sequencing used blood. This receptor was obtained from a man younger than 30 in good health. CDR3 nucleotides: TGTGCCAGCAGTTACTCGGCGGCCACTAGCGGGGGTTACAATGAGCAGTTCTTC. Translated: CASSYSAATSGGYNEQFF.